This is a list of T cell receptor beta chains from one sample in a study of T-cell memory formation after mild COVID-19. TCRdb used MiXCR to reprocess the 5' RACE reads, holding one entry per CDR3 protein. The data hold about 350,000 distinct CDR3 sequences, with under 30% observed a single time. The source material was PBMCs or a T cell subset sorted from them (not recorded which). The receptors originated from an adult woman who had mild COVID-19 (a few samples of this study predate the infection). Cell type and time point are not known. CDR3s include the opening cysteine and the closing phenylalanine or tryptophan. Fields, in order: D gene, clone size, V gene, J gene, CDR3 DNA, CDR3 protein. A D gene is named only where the DNA matches it firmly. Clone size is not always given. Where it is, it says once, few, many or a class for expanded clones.

d_call: TRBD2; clone_size: NA; v_call: TRBV24-1; j_call: TRBJ2-1; cdr3_nt: TGTGCCACCAGTGATTTCACCCCGACTAGCGGGGGGGACAATGAGCAGTTCTTC; cdr3_aa: CATSDFTPTSGGDNEQFF
d_call: NA; clone_size: NA; v_call: TRBV4-3; j_call: TRBJ1-2; cdr3_nt: TGCGCCAGCAGCCAAGAGTTCCGCTTACCCCTGGGCTATGGCTACACCTTC; cdr3_aa: CASSQEFRLPLGYGYTF
d_call: TRBD2; clone_size: NA; v_call: TRBV6-2/TRBV6-3; j_call: TRBJ2-1; cdr3_nt: TGTGCCAGCAGTACTAGCGGGAGGAAGAATGAGCAGTTCTTC; cdr3_aa: CASSTSGRKNEQFF
d_call: TRBD2; clone_size: NA; v_call: TRBV4-1; j_call: TRBJ2-1; cdr3_nt: TGCGCCAGCAGCTCAGCGGGGGGACTCTACAATGAGCAGTTCTTC; cdr3_aa: CASSSAGGLYNEQFF
d_call: NA; clone_size: NA; v_call: TRBV20-1; j_call: TRBJ2-4; cdr3_nt: TGCAGTGCTAGTGGGCTAGCCCTAGCCAAAAACATTCAGTACTTC; cdr3_aa: CSASGLALAKNIQYF
d_call: NA; clone_size: NA; v_call: TRBV6-5; j_call: TRBJ1-4; cdr3_nt: TGTGCCAGCAGTCAATCGGGACTGAGGGATGAAAAACTGTTTTTT; cdr3_aa: CASSQSGLRDEKLFF
d_call: NA; clone_size: few; v_call: TRBV30; j_call: TRBJ1-4; cdr3_nt: TGTGCCTGGAGTGTACAGGGTGAAAAACTGTTT; cdr3_aa: CAWSVQGEKLF
d_call: NA; clone_size: few; v_call: TRBV12-3/TRBV12-4; j_call: TRBJ2-7; cdr3_nt: TGTGCCAGCAGTGAAGGAAGAGTCCGGGAGCAGTACTTC; cdr3_aa: CASSEGRVREQYF
d_call: NA; clone_size: NA; v_call: TRBV6-5; j_call: TRBJ2-5; cdr3_nt: TGTGCCAGCAGTCTGGGGGTGCCACAAGAGACCCAGTACTTC; cdr3_aa: CASSLGVPQETQYF
d_call: TRBD1; clone_size: NA; v_call: TRBV5-1; j_call: TRBJ1-2; cdr3_nt: TGCGCCAGCAGCTTATACACAGGGGGCGCGGATGGCTACACCTTC; cdr3_aa: CASSLYTGGADGYTF
d_call: TRBD2; clone_size: NA; v_call: TRBV20-1; j_call: TRBJ2-3; cdr3_nt: TGCAGTGCTATCTCCGGGACTACCACAGATACGCAGTATTTT; cdr3_aa: CSAISGTTTDTQYF
d_call: NA; clone_size: few; v_call: TRBV18; j_call: TRBJ1-1; cdr3_nt: TGTGCCAGCTCACCCCTAGAGGACAGCCCCCCGCAGGACACTGAAGCTTTCTTT; cdr3_aa: CASSPLEDSPPQDTEAFF